These T cell receptor beta chains were read from a single sample in a study of shared clonotypes between healthy human individuals. Here immunoSEQ multiplex PCR was the method, and the copy in TCRdb shows in-frame clones only, minus some. The data hold 2 million to 2.5 million clones, with roughly 96% observed a single time. Sequenced sample: naive CD4+ T cells sorted from blood. The receptor set was obtained from a young man in good health. Both conserved end residues are trimmed from each CDR3. The D gene is left open where the match is weak.

>TRBD1|TRBV5-1|TRBJ2-2
ASSYRQGRNTGELF
>NA|TRBV7-9|TRBJ1-2
ASTPSGGGYT
>NA|TRBV7-9|TRBJ1-1
ASSFSGGTTEAF
>NA|TRBV6-5|TRBJ1-2
ASRPEAHGYT
>NA|TRBV6-1|TRBJ1-1
ASRDRWNTEAF
>TRBD1|TRBV19|TRBJ1-5
ANVPDRGNQPQH
>TRBD2|TRBV4-1|TRBJ2-1
ASSLLSGAYNEQF
>TRBD1|TRBV9|TRBJ2-7
ASSPRTGSTYEQY
>TRBD2|TRBV4-1|TRBJ2-3
ASSQGAAGGLRDTQY
>TRBD2|TRBV10-2|TRBJ2-2
ASSGEPPGTSGTTGELF
>NA|TRBV4-3|TRBJ1-6
ASSQDLGSRGYNSPLH
>NA|TRBV19|TRBJ1-1
ASSPLQAGKDTEAF
>NA|TRBV29-1|TRBJ2-7
SVESQKPKEQY
>NA|TRBV7-9|TRBJ2-3
ASSLFSWGDGTDTQY
>TRBD1|TRBV7-8|TRBJ1-3
ASSLGQGIGNTIY